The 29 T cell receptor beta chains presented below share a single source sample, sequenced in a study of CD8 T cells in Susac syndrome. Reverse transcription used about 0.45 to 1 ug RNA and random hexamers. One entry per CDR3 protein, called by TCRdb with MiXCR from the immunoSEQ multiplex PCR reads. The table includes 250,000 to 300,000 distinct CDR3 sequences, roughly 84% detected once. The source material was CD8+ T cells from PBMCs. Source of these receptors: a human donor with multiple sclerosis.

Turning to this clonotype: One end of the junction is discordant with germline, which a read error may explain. CDR3 in amino acids: CSVEGHSNTGELFF. Written as DNA, the CDR3 is TGCAGCGTGGAAGGGCACTCGAACACCGGGGAGCTGTTTTTT. The rearrangement joins TRBV29-1 to TRBJ2-2; D is ambiguous. This CDR3 spans 14 amino acids. CDR1 is SQVTM, CDR2 ANQGSEA, per germline.

The CDR3 loop reads CASSPSAGWGEAFF. The CDR3 region has the DNA TGCGCCAGCAGCCCCTCCGCAGGGTGGGGTGAAGCTTTCTTT. The chain carries TRBV5-1 and TRBJ1-1; D is perhaps TRBD1 (5 bases). The V and J ends lost 4 bases and 7 bases respectively, with 17 bases between them. CDR3 length: 14 amino acids. Germline loops: CDR1 SGHRS, CDR2 YFSETQ.

CDR3 nucleotides: TGCAGCGTTGATGAGGGGTTTTGGCAGTTCTTC. Translation gives CSVDEGFWQFF. The chain couples TRBV29-1 to TRBJ2-1; D is possibly TRBD1 or TRBD2 (5 bases each). The CDR3 runs 11 residues. Germline assignment: CDR1 SQVTM and CDR2 ANQGSEA. The V gene lost 3 bases and the J gene lost 12 bases, with 12 bases spanning the gap.

The CDR3 DNA sequence: TGTGCCAGCAGTGGTTGGTACAGTGGGCAAGAGACCCAGTACTTC. This sequence encodes CASSGWYSGQETQYF. The chain employs TRBV27 and TRBJ2-5, with D hard to call. Germline CDR1 is MNHEY and CDR2 is SMNVEV (reference sequence). The CDR3 extends over 15 amino acids. Trimming removed 5 bases at V and 2 bases at J, with 15 bases between.

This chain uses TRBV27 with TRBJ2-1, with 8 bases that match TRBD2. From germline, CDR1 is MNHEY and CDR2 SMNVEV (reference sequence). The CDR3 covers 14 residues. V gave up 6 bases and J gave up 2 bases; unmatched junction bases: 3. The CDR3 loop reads CASRSGSPYNEQFF. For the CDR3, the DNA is TGTGCCAGCAGGAGCGGGAGCCCCTACAATGAGCAGTTCTTC.

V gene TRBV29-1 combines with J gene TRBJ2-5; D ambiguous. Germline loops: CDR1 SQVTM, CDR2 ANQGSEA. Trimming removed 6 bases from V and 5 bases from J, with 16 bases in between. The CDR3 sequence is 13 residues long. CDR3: CSVADRFGETQYF. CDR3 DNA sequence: TGCAGCGTCGCCGACCGATTTGGCGAGACCCAGTACTTC.

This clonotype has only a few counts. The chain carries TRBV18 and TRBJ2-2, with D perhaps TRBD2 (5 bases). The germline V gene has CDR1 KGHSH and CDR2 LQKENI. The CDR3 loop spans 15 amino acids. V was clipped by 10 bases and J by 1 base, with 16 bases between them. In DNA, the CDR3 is TGTGCCACCCCAAACTCCGAGGGGAACACCGGGGAGCTGTTTTTT. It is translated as CATPNSEGNTGELFF.

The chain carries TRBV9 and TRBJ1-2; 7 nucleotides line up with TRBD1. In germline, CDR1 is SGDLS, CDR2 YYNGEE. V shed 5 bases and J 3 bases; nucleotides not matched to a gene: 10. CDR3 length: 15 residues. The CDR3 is CASRGWTGSDYGYTF. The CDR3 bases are TGTGCCAGCAGAGGATGGACAGGATCGGACTATGGCTACACCTTC.

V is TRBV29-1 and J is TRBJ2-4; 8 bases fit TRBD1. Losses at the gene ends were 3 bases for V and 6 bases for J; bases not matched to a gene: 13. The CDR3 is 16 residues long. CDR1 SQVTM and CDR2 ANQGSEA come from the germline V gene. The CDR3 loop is CSVEGRDRTGRNIQYF. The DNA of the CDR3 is TGCAGCGTTGAGGGCCGGGACAGGACGGGAAGAAACATTCAGTACTTC.

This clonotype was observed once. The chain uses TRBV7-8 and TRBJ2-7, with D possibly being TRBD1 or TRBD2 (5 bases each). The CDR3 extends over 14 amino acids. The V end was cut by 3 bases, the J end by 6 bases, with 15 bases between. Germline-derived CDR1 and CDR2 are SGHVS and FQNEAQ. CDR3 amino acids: CASSFRELGGEQYF. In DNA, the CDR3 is TGTGCCAGCAGCTTCCGGGAACTTGGGGGCGAGCAGTACTTC.

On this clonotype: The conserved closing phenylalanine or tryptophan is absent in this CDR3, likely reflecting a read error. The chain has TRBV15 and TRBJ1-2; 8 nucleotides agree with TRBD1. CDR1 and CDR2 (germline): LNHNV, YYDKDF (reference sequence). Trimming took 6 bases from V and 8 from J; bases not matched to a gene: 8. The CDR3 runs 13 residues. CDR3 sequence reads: CATRPTGVFGYTL. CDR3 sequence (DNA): TGTGCCACCAGACCGACAGGGGTATTCGGCTACACCCTC.

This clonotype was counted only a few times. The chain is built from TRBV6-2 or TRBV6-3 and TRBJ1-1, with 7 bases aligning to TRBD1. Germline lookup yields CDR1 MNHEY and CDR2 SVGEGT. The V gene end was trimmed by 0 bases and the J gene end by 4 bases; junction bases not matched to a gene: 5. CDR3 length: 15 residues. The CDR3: CASSYSRTGATEAFF. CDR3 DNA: TGTGCCAGCAGTTACTCTAGAACAGGGGCCACTGAAGCTTTCTTT.

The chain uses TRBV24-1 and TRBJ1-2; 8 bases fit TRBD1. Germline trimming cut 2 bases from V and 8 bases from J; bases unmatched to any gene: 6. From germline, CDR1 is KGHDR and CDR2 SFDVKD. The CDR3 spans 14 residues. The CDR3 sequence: CATSDSGQGTGYTF. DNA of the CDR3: TGTGCCACCAGTGATTCAGGACAGGGTACGGGCTACACCTTC.

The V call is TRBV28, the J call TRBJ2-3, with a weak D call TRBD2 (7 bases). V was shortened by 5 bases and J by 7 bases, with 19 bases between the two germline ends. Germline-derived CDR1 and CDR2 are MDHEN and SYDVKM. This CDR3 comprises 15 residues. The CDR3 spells CASSAVGGGRNTQYF. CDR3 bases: TGTGCCAGCAGTGCTGTGGGAGGGGGAAGAAATACGCAGTATTTT.

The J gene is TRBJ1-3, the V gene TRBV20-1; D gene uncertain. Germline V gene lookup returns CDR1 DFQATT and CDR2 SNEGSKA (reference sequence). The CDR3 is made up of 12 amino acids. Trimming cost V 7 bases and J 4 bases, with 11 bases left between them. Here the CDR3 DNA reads TGCAGTGGGGAAGAGCTCGGAAACACCATATATTTT. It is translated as CSGEELGNTIYF.

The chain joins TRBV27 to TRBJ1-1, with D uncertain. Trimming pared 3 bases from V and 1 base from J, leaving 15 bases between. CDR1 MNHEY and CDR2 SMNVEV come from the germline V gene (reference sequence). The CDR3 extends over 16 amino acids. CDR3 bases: TGTGCCAGCAGTTTCGGCCCGATTACGCCGAACACTGAAGCTTTCTTT. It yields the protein CASSFGPITPNTEAFF.

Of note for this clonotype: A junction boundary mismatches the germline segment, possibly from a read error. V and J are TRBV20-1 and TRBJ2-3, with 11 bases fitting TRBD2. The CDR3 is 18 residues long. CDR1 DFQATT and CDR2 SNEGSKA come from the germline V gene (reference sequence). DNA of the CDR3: TGCAGTGCTAGAGATACTGCTAGCGGGAGGCCAAGCACAGATACGCACTATTTT. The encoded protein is CSARDTASGRPSTDTHYF.

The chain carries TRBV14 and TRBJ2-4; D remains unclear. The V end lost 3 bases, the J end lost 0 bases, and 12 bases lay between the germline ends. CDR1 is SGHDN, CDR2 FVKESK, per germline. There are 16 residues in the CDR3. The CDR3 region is CASSHRLGLAKNIQYF. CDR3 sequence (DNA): TGTGCCAGCAGCCACAGGCTTGGGCTAGCCAAAAACATTCAGTACTTC.

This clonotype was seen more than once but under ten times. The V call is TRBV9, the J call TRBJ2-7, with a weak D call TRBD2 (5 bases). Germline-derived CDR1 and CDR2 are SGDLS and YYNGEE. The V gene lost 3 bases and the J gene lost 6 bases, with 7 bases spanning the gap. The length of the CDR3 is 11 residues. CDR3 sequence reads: CASSDRGEQYF. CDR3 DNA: TGTGCCAGCAGCGACCGGGGCGAGCAGTACTTC. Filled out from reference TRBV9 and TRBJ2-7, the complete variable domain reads DSGVTQTPKHLITATGQRVTLRCSPRSGDLSVYWYQQSLDQGLQFLIQYYNGEERAKGNILERFSAQQFPDLHSELNLSSLELGDSALYFCASSDRGEQYFGPGTRLTVT.

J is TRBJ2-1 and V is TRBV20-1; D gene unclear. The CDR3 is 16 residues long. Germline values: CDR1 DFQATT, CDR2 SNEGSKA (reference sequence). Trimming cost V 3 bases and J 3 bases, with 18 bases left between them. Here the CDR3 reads CSARSVTDSYYNEQFF. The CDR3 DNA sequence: TGCAGTGCTAGGTCCGTTACTGACTCATACTACAATGAGCAGTTCTTC.

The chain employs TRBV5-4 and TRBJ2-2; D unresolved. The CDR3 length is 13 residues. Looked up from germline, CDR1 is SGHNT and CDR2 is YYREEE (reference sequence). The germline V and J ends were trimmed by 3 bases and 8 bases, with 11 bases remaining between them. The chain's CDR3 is CASSSDPEGELFF. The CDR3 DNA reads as TGTGCCAGCAGCTCGGATCCTGAGGGGGAGCTGTTTTTT.

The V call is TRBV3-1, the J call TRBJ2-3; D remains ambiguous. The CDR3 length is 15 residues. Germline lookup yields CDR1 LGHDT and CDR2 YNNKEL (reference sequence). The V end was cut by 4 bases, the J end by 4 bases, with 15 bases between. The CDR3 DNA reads TGTGCCAGCAGCCTAGACGGATCCCCACCAGATACGCAGTATTTT. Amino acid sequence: CASSLDGSPPDTQYF.

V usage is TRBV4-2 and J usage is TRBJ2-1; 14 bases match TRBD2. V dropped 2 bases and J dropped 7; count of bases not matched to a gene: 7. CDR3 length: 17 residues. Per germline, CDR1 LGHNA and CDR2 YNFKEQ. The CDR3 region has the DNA TGTGCCAGCAGCCAACCCCTGACTAGCGGGAGGGCAAATGAGCAGTTCTTC. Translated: CASSQPLTSGRANEQFF.

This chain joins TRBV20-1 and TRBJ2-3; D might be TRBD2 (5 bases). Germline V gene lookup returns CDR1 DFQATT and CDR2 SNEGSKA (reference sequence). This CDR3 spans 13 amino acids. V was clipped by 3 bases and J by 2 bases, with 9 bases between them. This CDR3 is CSARDSYTDTQYF. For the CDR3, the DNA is TGCAGTGCTAGGGACTCCTACACAGATACGCAGTATTTT.

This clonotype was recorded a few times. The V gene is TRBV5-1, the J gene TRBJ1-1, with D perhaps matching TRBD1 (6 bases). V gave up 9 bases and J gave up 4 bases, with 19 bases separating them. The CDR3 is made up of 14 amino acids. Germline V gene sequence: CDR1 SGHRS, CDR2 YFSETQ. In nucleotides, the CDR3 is TGCGCCACCGCACAGGGCGTGGGCCTCACTGAAGCTTTCTTT. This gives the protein CATAQGVGLTEAFF. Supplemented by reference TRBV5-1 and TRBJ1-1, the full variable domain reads KAGVTQTPRYLIKTRGQQVTLSCSPISGHRSVSWYQQTPGQGLQFLFEYFSETQRNKGNFPGRFSGRQFSNSRSEMNVSTLELGDSALYLCATAQGVGLTEAFFGQGTRLTVV.

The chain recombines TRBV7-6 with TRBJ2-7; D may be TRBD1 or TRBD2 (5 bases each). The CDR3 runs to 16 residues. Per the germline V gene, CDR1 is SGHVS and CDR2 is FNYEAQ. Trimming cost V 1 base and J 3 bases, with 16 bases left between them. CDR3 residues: CASSLGPGPRNYEQYF. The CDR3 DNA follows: TGTGCCAGCAGCTTAGGGCCGGGACCAAGGAACTACGAGCAGTACTTC. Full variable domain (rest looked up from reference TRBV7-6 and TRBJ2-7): GAGVSQSPRYKVTKRGQDVALRCDPISGHVSLYWYRQALGQGPEFLTYFNYEAQQDKSGLPNDRFSAERPEGSISTLTIQRTEQRDSAMYRCASSLGPGPRNYEQYFGPGTRLTVT.

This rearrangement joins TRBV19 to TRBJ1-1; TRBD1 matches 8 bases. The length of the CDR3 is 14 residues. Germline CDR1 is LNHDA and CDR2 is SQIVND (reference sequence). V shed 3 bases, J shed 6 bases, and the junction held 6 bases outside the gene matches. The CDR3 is CASSILIRGPEAFF. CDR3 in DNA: TGTGCCAGTAGTATTTTAATCAGGGGGCCTGAAGCTTTCTTT. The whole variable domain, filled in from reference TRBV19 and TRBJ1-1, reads DGGITQSPKYLFRKEGQNVTLSCEQNLNHDAMYWYRQDPGQGLRLIYYSQIVNDFQKGDIAEGYSVSREKKESFPLTVTSAQKNPTAFYLCASSILIRGPEAFFGQGTRLTVV.

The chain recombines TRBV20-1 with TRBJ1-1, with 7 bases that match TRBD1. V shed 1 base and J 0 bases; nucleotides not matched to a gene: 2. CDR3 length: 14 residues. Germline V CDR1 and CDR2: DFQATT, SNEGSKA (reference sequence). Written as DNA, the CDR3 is TGCAGTGCTAGAGCGACAGGGTTGAACACTGAAGCTTTCTTT. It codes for CSARATGLNTEAFF.

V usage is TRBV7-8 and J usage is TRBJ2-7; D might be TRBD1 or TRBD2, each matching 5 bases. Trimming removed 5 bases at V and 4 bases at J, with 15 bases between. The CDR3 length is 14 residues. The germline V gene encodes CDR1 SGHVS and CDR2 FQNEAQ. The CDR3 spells CASSPGRVPYEQYF. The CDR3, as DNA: TGTGCCAGCAGCCCGGGGCGTGTCCCGTACGAGCAGTACTTC.